These 20 T cell receptor beta chains were sequenced from one sample in a study of CD8 T cells in Susac syndrome. Random-hexamer reverse transcription was applied to 0.5 to 1 ug RNA. TCRdb re-derived calls from the immunoSEQ multiplex PCR reads in MiXCR, one entry per CDR3 protein. The data hold 100,000 to 150,000 distinct CDR3 sequences, with approximately 93% observed a single time. The sample consisted of CD8+ T cells from PBMCs. Receptor source: a human donor with multiple sclerosis.

The chain has TRBV29-1 and TRBJ1-2; a weak D match, TRBD1 (5 bases). The CDR3 totals 12 residues. Germline-derived CDR1 and CDR2 are SQVTM and ANQGSEA. V lost 8 bases, J lost 2 bases, and 12 bases lay in between. DNA for the CDR3: TGCAGCATTGCGGGGGGGAACTATGGCTACACCTTC. Amino acids: CSIAGGNYGYTF.

This clonotype was seen only once. This chain uses TRBV2 with TRBJ2-6, with 10 bases that match TRBD1. This CDR3 is built from 18 residues. With 7 bases clipped from V and 0 bases from J, the junction kept 9 bases outside the gene matches. Looked up from germline, CDR1 is SNHLY and CDR2 is FYNNEI. Here the CDR3 reads CASIQGTGETSGANVLTF. The CDR3 DNA reads as TGTGCCAGCATTCAAGGGACAGGGGAGACCTCTGGGGCCAACGTCCTGACTTTC.

The chain uses TRBV4-1 and TRBJ2-5, with TRBD2 matching 10 bases. The V gene end was trimmed by 3 bases and the J gene end by 5 bases; junction bases not matched to a gene: 6. The CDR3 is 15 residues long. Germline V lookup: CDR1 MGHRA, CDR2 YSYEKL. Here the CDR3 DNA reads TGCGCCAGCAGCCACCCGGGACTAGCGAAGGAGACCCAGTACTTC. Its protein is CASSHPGLAKETQYF.

The chain combines TRBV11-2 with TRBJ1-6, with TRBD1 matching 10 bases. This CDR3 contains 15 residues. V shed 1 base and J 10 bases; nucleotides not matched to a gene: 4. Germline CDR1 reads SGHAT; CDR2 reads FQNNGV. CDR3: CASSLARTGGSPLHF. The CDR3 coding sequence is TGTGCCAGCAGCTTAGCCCGGACAGGGGGATCACCCCTCCACTTT.

The chain combines TRBV6-6 with TRBJ2-7; D might be TRBD1 or TRBD2, each matching 6 bases. Germline V gene data show CDR1 as MNHNY and CDR2 as SVGAGI (reference sequence). With 2 bases removed from V and 5 bases from J, the gap between germline ends came to 10 bases. This CDR3 is 13 amino acids long. The CDR3 is CASSYGGTNEQYF. CDR3 sequence (DNA): TGTGCCAGCAGTTACGGGGGGACAAACGAGCAGTACTTC.

V usage is TRBV28 and J usage is TRBJ2-7, with TRBD2 as a possible D gene (5 bases). V was cut by 7 bases and J by 3 bases, with 16 bases left in between. The CDR3 loop spans 14 amino acids. Germline CDR1 and CDR2: MDHEN and SYDVKM. CDR3 sequence reads: CASTPIDAGYEQYF. The CDR3 DNA follows: TGTGCCAGCACCCCGATTGATGCGGGCTACGAGCAGTACTTC.

The chain employs TRBV27 and TRBJ2-7; D uncertain. The CDR3 has 11 residues. Germline CDR1 and CDR2: MNHEY and SMNVEV (reference sequence). The V end lost 4 bases, the J end lost 2 bases, and 3 bases lay between the germline ends. This chain's CDR3 is CASSSPYEQYF. CDR3 bases: TGTGCCAGCAGTTCCCCCTACGAGCAGTACTTC.

This chain joins TRBV7-9 and TRBJ2-1; TRBD1 aligns across 8 bases. After removal of 3 bases from V and 1 base from J, the junction contained 2 bases not matched to a gene. The CDR3 runs 15 residues. Germline loops: CDR1 SEHNR, CDR2 FQNEAQ (reference sequence). The CDR3 bases are TGTGCCAGCAGCTTCGGACAGGGATCCTACAATGAGCAGTTCTTC. Its protein is CASSFGQGSYNEQFF.

The rearrangement links TRBV13 to TRBJ1-2, with a tentative D call TRBD1 (6 bases). Germline V gives CDR1 PRHDT, CDR2 FYEKMQ (reference sequence). V was cut by 0 bases and J by 4 bases, with 12 bases left in between. The CDR3 has 15 amino acids. The chain's CDR3 is CASSLGAQGVYGYTF. The CDR3 nucleotides read TGTGCCAGCAGCTTAGGGGCACAGGGTGTCTATGGCTACACCTTC.

The chain has TRBV20-1 and TRBJ1-6; the D gene is possibly TRBD1 (6 bases). The length of the CDR3 is 14 residues. Germline V gene sequence: CDR1 DFQATT, CDR2 SNEGSKA (reference sequence). V dropped 1 base and J dropped 10 bases, with 14 bases sitting between them. The CDR3 DNA is TGCAGTGCTAGAGGGGACAAGCGGGGGTCACCCCTCCACTTT. It is translated as CSARGDKRGSPLHF.

V and J are TRBV6-5 and TRBJ2-1; 9 nucleotides line up with TRBD2. Germline values: CDR1 MNHEY, CDR2 SVGAGI. The J segment lost 9 bases and the V segment lost 2 bases, leaving 5 bases of the junction unmatched. CDR3 length: 14 residues. The CDR3 DNA follows: TGTGCCAGCAGTTACGGGGGGACTAGCACTGAGCAGTTCTTC. Translated: CASSYGGTSTEQFF.

J is TRBJ1-2 and V is TRBV19; D uncertain. Germline V gene sequence: CDR1 LNHDA, CDR2 SQIVND (reference sequence). Between the trimmed V and J ends, which lost 0 bases and 3 bases, there was a span of 8 bases. The CDR3 runs 14 residues. The CDR3 DNA sequence: TGTGCCAGTAGTATAGATCCAGGCTACTATGGCTACACCTTC. It encodes CASSIDPGYYGYTF.

V is TRBV25-1 and J is TRBJ2-3; 11 bases align to TRBD2. The CDR3 covers 16 residues. The ends lost 5 bases at V and 5 bases at J; junction bases unmatched: 9. Germline CDR1 and CDR2: MGHDK and SYGVNS. CDR3 sequence (DNA): TGTGCCAGCAGTAGGCTAGCGGGGGGACCGATAGATACGCAGTATTTT. Residues: CASSRLAGGPIDTQYF.

This sequence joins TRBV27 and TRBJ2-1; possibly TRBD2 for D (5 bases). The CDR3 runs 13 residues. Germline assignment: CDR1 MNHEY and CDR2 SMNVEV (reference sequence). Trimming pared 8 bases from V and 8 bases from J, leaving 16 bases between. Written as DNA, the CDR3 is TGTGCCAGCGCCTTTTCAGCCGGGGATGAGCAGTTCTTC. Translated, it gives CASAFSAGDEQFF.

This clonotype was detected only once. This sequence joins TRBV5-1 and TRBJ2-7; no definite D call. V was trimmed by 3 bases and J by 0 bases, leaving 7 bases between them. The CDR3 has 13 residues. Germline CDR1 reads SGHRS; CDR2 reads YFSETQ. This CDR3 is CASSSRYSYEQYF. In DNA, the CDR3 is TGCGCCAGCAGCTCCCGTTACTCCTACGAGCAGTACTTC.

The chain carries TRBV6-1 and TRBJ2-7; tentatively, D is TRBD1 or TRBD2 (5 bases each). V was clipped by 6 bases and J by 0 bases, with 15 bases between them. The CDR3 loop spans 15 amino acids. Germline V gene data show CDR1 as MNHNS and CDR2 as SASEGT. CDR3: CASRTGPSASYEQYV. In DNA, the CDR3 is TGTGCCAGCAGAACGGGGCCATCGGCCTCCTACGAGCAGTACGTC.

The chain links TRBV29-1 to TRBJ2-7; 10 bases map to TRBD1. Germline loops: CDR1 SQVTM, CDR2 ANQGSEA. Trimming at V came to 2 bases and at J to 5 bases, leaving 6 bases not matched to a gene. The CDR3 runs to 14 residues. The CDR3 DNA sequence: TGCAGCGTTGAATCTGACAGGGGGCGCGACGAGCAGTACTTC. Its translation is CSVESDRGRDEQYF.

The rearrangement uses TRBV7-4 and TRBJ2-5; D is ambiguous. Per the germline V gene, CDR1 is SGHVT and CDR2 is SQSDAQ. CDR3 size: 16 residues. The V and J ends lost 4 bases and 4 bases respectively, with 19 bases between them. CDR3 DNA: TGTGCCAGCAGCTCCAGCGCGCTTCTTGGCCGAGAGACCCAGTACTTC. It translates to CASSSSALLGRETQYF.

In DNA, the CDR3 is TGTGCCAGCAGCGACCCCCCGGACGGCCAAGCCAAAAACATTCAGTACTTC. Its protein product is CASSDPPDGQAKNIQYF. The rearrangement links TRBV9 to TRBJ2-4; D call uncertain. Germline CDR1 SGDLS, CDR2 YYNGEE. This CDR3 is built from 17 residues. Trimming removed 3 bases from V and 0 bases from J, with 16 bases in between.

This chain joins TRBV4-1 and TRBJ2-1; the D is unclear. Germline V lookup: CDR1 MGHRA, CDR2 YSYEKL. Trimming left V 2 bases short and J 0 bases short, with 8 bases between. The CDR3 runs to 15 residues. The CDR3 reads CASSQTDSSYNEQFF. The CDR3 DNA follows: TGCGCCAGCAGCCAAACAGATAGCTCCTACAATGAGCAGTTCTTC.